This TCR beta chain comes out of a study of T-cell memory formation after mild COVID-19. MiXCR, applied by TCRdb to the 5' RACE reads, yields one record per CDR3 protein. Seen here are 200,000 to 300,000 distinct CDR3 sequences, over 15% observed once, and the top ten hold around 20%. Trimming at V came to 2 bases and at J to 6 bases, leaving 17 bases not matched to a gene. Germline CDR1 and CDR2: MNHEY and SVGAGI. The CDR3 contains 20 residues. Sequences were obtained from PBMCs or a T cell subset sorted from them (not recorded which). V gene TRBV6-5 combines with J gene TRBJ2-3; 13 bases fit TRBD2. The receptor's source is a man aged 18-30 years who had mild COVID-19 (a few samples of this study predate the infection). Cell type and time point are not known. The CDR3 is CASSYAEPGLAGPRGDTQYF. The CDR3 DNA sequence: TGTGCCAGCAGTTACGCGGAACCGGGACTAGCGGGGCCCCGCGGGGATACGCAGTATTTT.